A single sample gave rise to the 27 T cell receptor beta chains below, sequenced in a study of blood T cell repertoires in COVID-19 (dated by TCRdb to about 2020). The library was obtained by the immunoSEQ multiplex PCR assay. Not all clones reach the TCRdb copy of this immuneACCESS table, which keeps in-frame sequences only. Checked studies attribute under half of the gap to unresolved V genes and leave the rest unexplained. The sample records 290,000 or so clones, approximately 93% of which are singletons. The ten biggest clones cover about 2.2% of the sample. Sequencing was performed on peripheral blood. The receptors come from a woman in her thirties with COVID-19, enrolled during active disease.

This clone was seen a few times. Other DNA sequences in this sample translate to the same CDR3. The chain has TRBV6-5 and TRBJ1-1; TRBD1 matches 7 bases. Germline V lookup: CDR1 MNHEY, CDR2 SVGAGI. This CDR3 spans 13 amino acids. The trim removed 5 bases at V and 7 bases at J, leaving 7 bases unmatched. CDR3 amino acids: CASSLQGSSEAFF. The DNA for the CDR3 is TGTGCCAGCAGTCTACAGGGGTCTAGTGAAGCTTTCTTT.

The chain links TRBV30 to TRBJ1-5; no definite D call. The length of the CDR3 is 15 residues. The ends were cut back, 2 bases at V and 4 bases at J, with 15 bases in the middle. CDR1 and CDR2 (germline): GTSNPN, SVGIG (reference sequence). For the CDR3, the DNA is TGTGCCTGGAGTTTAAGTGGGCAGCAAAATCAGCCCCAGCATTTT. Residues: CAWSLSGQQNQPQHF.

The rearrangement links TRBV5-4 to TRBJ2-3, with D maybe TRBD2 (6 bases). There are 16 residues in the CDR3. Germline V gene sequence: CDR1 SGHNT, CDR2 YYREEE (reference sequence). The V end lost 4 bases, the J end lost 0 bases, and 15 bases lay between the germline ends. The CDR3 loop is CASSPATSRSTDTQYF. In DNA form, the CDR3 reads TGTGCCAGCAGCCCGGCTACTAGCAGAAGCACAGATACGCAGTATTTT.

The chain has TRBV7-2 and TRBJ2-1, with no clear D. This CDR3 has 13 residues. Germline lookup yields CDR1 SGHTA and CDR2 FQGNSA. The V end was cut by 5 bases, the J end by 5 bases, with 10 bases between. CDR3 loop: CASSPQVDNEQFF. The CDR3 DNA is TGTGCCAGCAGCCCCCAGGTGGACAATGAGCAGTTCTTC.

The genes are TRBV30 and TRBJ1-1; 10 bases map to TRBD1. With V trimmed by 0 bases and J by 4 bases, 26 bases remained unmatched. The CDR3 is 22 amino acids. In germline, CDR1 is GTSNPN, CDR2 SVGIG (reference sequence). The CDR3 loop reads CAWSVASLISGQGRREATEAFF. The CDR3 DNA follows: TGTGCCTGGAGTGTAGCCAGTCTAATATCGGGACAGGGGCGCCGGGAGGCCACTGAAGCTTTCTTT.

The chain employs TRBV5-1 and TRBJ1-1; D possibly corresponds to TRBD1 (6 bases). V was shortened by 4 bases and J by 4 bases, with 14 bases between the two germline ends. The CDR3 contains 14 residues. Per germline, CDR1 SGHRS and CDR2 YFSETQ. The CDR3 loop reads CASSDTQGGTEAFF. DNA for the CDR3: TGCGCCAGCAGCGACACCCAAGGGGGCACTGAAGCTTTCTTT.

This chain connects TRBV11-3 to TRBJ2-1; maybe TRBD1 (7 bases). This CDR3 comprises 15 residues. The germline CDR1 and CDR2 sequences are SGHNT and YENEEA. Trimming took off 5 bases at V and 8 bases at J, with 19 bases between the two ends. The CDR3 DNA is TGTGCCAGCAGCCAGGGGGGCAGGGGTCTAGATGAGCAGTTCTTC. It specifies CASSQGGRGLDEQFF.

V is TRBV5-1 and J is TRBJ2-5; 10 nucleotides match TRBD2. CDR3 length equals 17 residues. Looked up from germline, CDR1 is SGHRS and CDR2 is YFSETQ. V lost 4 bases and J lost 4; bases outside the gene matches: 13. CDR3 in DNA: TGCGCCAGCAGCGTTAGCGGGAGGCCGGAGTATGGAGAGACCCAGTACTTC. Translated, it gives CASSVSGRPEYGETQYF.

Here the CDR3 DNA reads TGTGCCAGCAGCCGGGACAGGGGGCGCGTCGAGCAGTACTTC. It yields the protein CASSRDRGRVEQYF. The V call is TRBV7-2, the J call TRBJ2-7, with 12 bases identical to TRBD1. Germline loops: CDR1 SGHTA, CDR2 FQGNSA. The CDR3 extends over 14 amino acids. The junction had 5 bases not matched to a gene; V was cut back by 5 bases and J by 6 bases.

The chain recombines TRBV30 with TRBJ1-3; D is possibly TRBD1 (5 bases). V lost 4 bases to trimming and J lost 4 bases, with 11 bases between them. CDR3 size: 13 residues. Germline CDR1 and CDR2: GTSNPN and SVGIG (reference sequence). The CDR3 region has the DNA TGTGCCTGGATGCAGGGCTCGGGAAACACCATATATTTT. This codes for CAWMQGSGNTIYF.

The chain joins TRBV6-6 to TRBJ2-2; 8 positions match TRBD1. Unmatched junction bases numbered 12, after V lost 11 bases and J lost 1 base. This CDR3 is 16 amino acids long. CDR1 and CDR2 from the germline V gene are MNHNY and SVGAGI (reference sequence). CDR3 region: CAATSSGTGNTGELFF. The CDR3 DNA sequence: TGTGCCGCCACCTCATCCGGGACAGGGAACACCGGGGAGCTGTTTTTT.

The chain carries TRBV7-9 and TRBJ2-7; 7 nucleotides align to TRBD2. Germline lookup yields CDR1 SEHNR and CDR2 FQNEAQ (reference sequence). This CDR3 is built from 18 residues. Losses at the gene ends were 5 bases for V and 0 bases for J; bases not matched to a gene: 16. CDR3: CASSRSPRGVTYSYEQYF. CDR3 nucleotide sequence: TGTGCCAGCAGCCGTTCCCCCCGGGGGGTGACTTACTCCTACGAGCAGTACTTC. Full variable domain (remainder filled in from reference TRBV7-9 and TRBJ2-7): DTGVSQNPRHKITKRGQNVTFRCDPISEHNRLYWYRQTLGQGPEFLTYFQNEAQLEKSRLLSDRFSAERPKGSFSTLEIQRTEQGDSAMYLCASSRSPRGVTYSYEQYFGPGTRLTVT.

This clone was counted a few times. V is TRBV7-9 and J is TRBJ1-1; a weak D match, TRBD1 (6 bases). This CDR3 is 12 amino acids long. The germline gives CDR1 SEHNR, CDR2 FQNEAQ (reference sequence). The V end lost 5 bases, the J end lost 6 bases, and 10 bases lay between the germline ends. The CDR3 loop is CASSRTGPEAFF. CDR3 nucleotides: TGTGCCAGCAGCCGTACAGGGCCTGAAGCTTTCTTT.

The chain couples TRBV30 to TRBJ2-1; 9 positions agree with TRBD2. V was pared by 0 bases and J by 6 bases, with 3 bases of the junction left unmatched. Germline CDR1 reads GTSNPN; CDR2 reads SVGIG (reference sequence). The CDR3 runs to 14 residues. The CDR3 is CAWSVGTSSNEQFF. For the CDR3, the DNA is TGTGCCTGGAGTGTCGGGACTAGCAGCAATGAGCAGTTCTTC.

This clone was detected only once. The chain is built from TRBV5-1 and TRBJ2-7, with 13 bases matching TRBD2. The CDR3 length is 14 residues. Germline V CDR1 and CDR2: SGHRS, YFSETQ. Trimming cost V 6 bases and J 4 bases; bases outside gene matches: 4. This chain's CDR3 is CASTSTSGRYEQYF. Here the CDR3 DNA reads TGCGCCAGCACCTCGACTAGCGGGAGGTACGAGCAGTACTTC.

This chain links TRBV30 with TRBJ1-2; unclear D gene. The V and J ends lost 4 bases and 6 bases respectively, with 9 bases between them. Germline V gives CDR1 GTSNPN, CDR2 SVGIG (reference sequence). This CDR3 has 11 amino acids. CDR3 nucleotides: TGTGCCTGGATGAGGGCAGATGGCTACACCTTC. It encodes CAWMRADGYTF.

DNA for the CDR3: TGCAGCACGCGGACTGGAATGAACACTGAAGCTTTCTTT. Its translation is CSTRTGMNTEAFF. The genes are TRBV29-1 and TRBJ1-1, with unresolved D. The CDR3 sequence is 13 residues long. With 8 bases removed from V and 0 bases from J, the gap between germline ends came to 13 bases. Germline loops: CDR1 SQVTM, CDR2 ANQGSEA. The entire variable domain, with the rest obtained from reference TRBV29-1 and TRBJ1-1, is as follows: SAVISQKPSRDICQRGTSLTIQCQVDSQVTMMFWYRQQPGQSLTLIATANQGSEATYESGFVIDKFPISRPNLTFSTLTVSNMSPEDSSIYLCSTRTGMNTEAFFGQGTRLTVV.

The chain links TRBV7-9 to TRBJ1-1, with TRBD1 as a possible D gene (6 bases). Germline loops: CDR1 SEHNR, CDR2 FQNEAQ (reference sequence). V lost 1 base and J lost 1, with 10 bases in between. The CDR3 has 15 amino acids. CDR3 DNA: TGTGCCAGCAGCTTAGGTGGGGGCCCGAACACTGAAGCTTTCTTT. This gives the protein CASSLGGGPNTEAFF.

J is TRBJ2-3 and V is TRBV18; 7 nucleotides line up with TRBD2. CDR3 length: 16 amino acids. Germline assignment: CDR1 KGHSH and CDR2 LQKENI. Trimming at V came to 3 bases and at J to 4 bases, leaving 10 bases not matched to a gene. The DNA for the CDR3 is TGTGCCAGCTCACCTGGGGGGAGGGCCACTGCAGATACGCAGTATTTT. This codes for CASSPGGRATADTQYF.

The rearrangement uses TRBV18 and TRBJ1-4; no definite D call. V was pared by 5 bases and J by 3 bases, with 13 bases between. This CDR3 has 15 residues. Germline V gives CDR1 KGHSH, CDR2 LQKENI. CDR3 protein: CASSLHEGSNEKLFF. CDR3 sequence (DNA): TGTGCCAGCTCATTACATGAGGGATCTAATGAAAAACTGTTTTTT. The full variable domain, its missing parts supplied by reference TRBV18 and TRBJ1-4, is NAGVMQNPRHLVRRRGQEARLRCSPMKGHSHVYWYRQLPEEGLKFMVYLQKENIIDESGMPKERFSAEFPKEGPSILRIQQVVRGDSAAYFCASSLHEGSNEKLFFGSGTQLSVL.

The V call is TRBV5-4, the J call TRBJ2-7; 7 bases agree with TRBD1. Trimming at V came to 10 bases and at J to 7 bases, leaving 11 bases not matched to a gene. The CDR3 is made up of 12 amino acids. The germline V gene has CDR1 SGHNT and CDR2 YYREEE (reference sequence). The CDR3 DNA sequence: TGTGCCGTAGGGGGCGCCTATGGGGAGCAGTACTTC. It specifies CAVGGAYGEQYF.

This clone was counted once. V gene TRBV29-1 combines with J gene TRBJ2-2; 7 bases agree with TRBD2. V shed 7 bases, J shed 1 base, and the junction held 6 bases outside the gene matches. The CDR3 runs to 14 residues. The V gene's germline CDR1 is SQVTM and CDR2 ANQGSEA. CDR3 DNA sequence: TGCAGCGCCCGCGGGAGAGAGAACACCGGGGAGCTGTTTTTT. It codes for CSARGRENTGELFF.

This clone appeared a few times. J is TRBJ1-5 and V is TRBV30; D ambiguous. The CDR3 is 14 amino acids. V was pared by 5 bases and J by 2 bases, with 13 bases between. Germline CDR1 reads GTSNPN; CDR2 reads SVGIG (reference sequence). The CDR3 loop reads CAWGTASGNQPQHF. For the CDR3, the DNA is TGTGCCTGGGGCACAGCCTCGGGCAATCAGCCCCAGCATTTT.

This sequence joins TRBV11-2 and TRBJ1-4; no definite D call. The CDR3 extends over 18 amino acids. Germline CDR1 SGHAT, CDR2 FQNNGV. The germline V and J ends were trimmed by 1 base and 4 bases, with 19 bases remaining between them. The chain's CDR3 is CASSLGFYGEMINEKLFF. CDR3 in DNA: TGTGCCAGCAGCTTAGGTTTCTACGGGGAGATGATTAATGAAAAACTGTTTTTT.

As to this clone: The junction departs from germline at one end; a sequencing error may be responsible. This chain joins TRBV30 and TRBJ2-7; tentative D call: TRBD2 (6 bases). This CDR3 is 14 amino acids long. The germline gives CDR1 GTSNPN, CDR2 SVGIG (reference sequence). CDR3 DNA: TGTGCCTGGAGTGGAGTTAGCGGAGGATCCGACCAGCACTTC. It yields the protein CAWSGVSGGSDQHF.

As DNA, the CDR3 is TGTGCCAGCAGTGAATATACAGGGCGATCACCCCTCCACTTT. As protein: CASSEYTGRSPLHF. J is TRBJ1-6 and V is TRBV25-1; tentatively, D is TRBD1 (6 bases). The CDR3 sequence is 14 residues long. The V gene's germline CDR1 is MGHDK and CDR2 SYGVNS. Trimming took off 0 bases at V and 10 bases at J, with 10 bases between the two ends.

The chain combines TRBV10-3 with TRBJ2-3, with D possibly matching TRBD1 (5 bases). V lost 6 bases to trimming and J lost 3 bases, with 16 bases between them. The germline V gene encodes CDR1 ENHRY and CDR2 SYGVKD. The length of the CDR3 is 15 residues. CDR3 in DNA: TGTGCCATCAGCGGATCCCAGGGCCGAACAGATACGCAGTATTTT. This translates into CAISGSQGRTDTQYF.